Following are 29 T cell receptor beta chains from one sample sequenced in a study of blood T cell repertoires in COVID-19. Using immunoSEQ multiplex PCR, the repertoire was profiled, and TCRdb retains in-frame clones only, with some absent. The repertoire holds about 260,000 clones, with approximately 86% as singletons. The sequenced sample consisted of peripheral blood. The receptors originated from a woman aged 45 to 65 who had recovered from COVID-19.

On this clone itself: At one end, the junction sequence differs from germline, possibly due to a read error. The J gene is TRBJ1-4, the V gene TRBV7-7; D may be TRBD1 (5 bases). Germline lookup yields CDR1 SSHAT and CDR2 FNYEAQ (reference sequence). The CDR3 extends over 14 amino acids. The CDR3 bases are TGTGCTAGCAGCGCCGAATGGGGCACAGAAAAACTGTTTTTT. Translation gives CASSAEWGTEKLFF.

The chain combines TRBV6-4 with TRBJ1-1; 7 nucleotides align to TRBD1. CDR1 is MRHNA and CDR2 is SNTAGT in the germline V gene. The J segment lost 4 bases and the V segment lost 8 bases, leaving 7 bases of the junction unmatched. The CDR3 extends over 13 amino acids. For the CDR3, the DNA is TGTGCCAGCGAACAGGGGAGGAGCACTGAAGCTTTCTTT. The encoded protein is CASEQGRSTEAFF.

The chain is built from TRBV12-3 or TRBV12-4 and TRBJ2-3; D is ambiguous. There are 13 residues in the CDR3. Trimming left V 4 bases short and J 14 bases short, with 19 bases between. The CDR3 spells CASSSTAEVLGYF. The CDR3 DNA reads TGTGCCAGCAGTTCAACGGCTGAGGTTTTAGGGTATTTT.

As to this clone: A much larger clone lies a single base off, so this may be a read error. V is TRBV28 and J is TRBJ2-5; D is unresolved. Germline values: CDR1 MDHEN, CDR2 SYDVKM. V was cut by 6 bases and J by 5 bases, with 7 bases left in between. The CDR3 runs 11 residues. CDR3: CASSPRETQYF. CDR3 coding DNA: TGTGCCAGCAGCCCGAGGGAGACCCAGTACTTC.

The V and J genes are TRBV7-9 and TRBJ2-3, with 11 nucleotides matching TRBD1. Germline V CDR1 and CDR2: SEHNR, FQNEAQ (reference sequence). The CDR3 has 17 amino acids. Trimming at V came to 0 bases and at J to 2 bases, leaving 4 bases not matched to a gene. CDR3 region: CASSLADRGPDTDTQYF. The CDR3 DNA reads TGTGCCAGCAGCTTAGCGGACAGGGGGCCTGACACAGATACGCAGTATTTT.

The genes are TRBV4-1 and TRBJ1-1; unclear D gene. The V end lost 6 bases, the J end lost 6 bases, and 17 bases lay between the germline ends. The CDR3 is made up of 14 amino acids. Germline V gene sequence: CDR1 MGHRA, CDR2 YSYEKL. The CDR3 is CASRGSGFVAEAFF. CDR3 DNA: TGCGCCAGCAGAGGCTCGGGGTTTGTGGCTGAAGCTTTCTTT.

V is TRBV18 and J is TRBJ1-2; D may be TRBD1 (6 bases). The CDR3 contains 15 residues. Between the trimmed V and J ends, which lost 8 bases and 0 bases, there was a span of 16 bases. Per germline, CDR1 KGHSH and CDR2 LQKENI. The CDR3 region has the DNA TGTGCCAGCCCCAGTCGGACAGAAGCTAACTATGGCTACACCTTC. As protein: CASPSRTEANYGYTF. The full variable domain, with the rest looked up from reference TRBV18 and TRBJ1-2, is NAGVMQNPRHLVRRRGQEARLRCSPMKGHSHVYWYRQLPEEGLKFMVYLQKENIIDESGMPKERFSAEFPKEGPSILRIQQVVRGDSAAYFCASPSRTEANYGYTFGSGTRLTVV.

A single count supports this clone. The CDR3, as DNA: TGTGCCAGAAGTTTTTCAGGGGGAACTGAAGCTTTCTTT. Amino acid sequence: CARSFSGGTEAFF. V gene TRBV5-3 combines with J gene TRBJ1-1, with 7 bases fitting TRBD1. TRBV5-3 is flagged as an ORF with uncertain function. The trim removed 5 bases at V and 5 bases at J, leaving 6 bases unmatched. The CDR3 runs to 13 residues.

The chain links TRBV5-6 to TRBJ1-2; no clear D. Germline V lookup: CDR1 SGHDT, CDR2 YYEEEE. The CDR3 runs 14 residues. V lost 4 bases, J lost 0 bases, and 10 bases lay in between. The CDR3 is CASSAPSANYGYTF. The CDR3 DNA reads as TGTGCCAGCAGCGCCCCGAGCGCTAACTATGGCTACACCTTC.

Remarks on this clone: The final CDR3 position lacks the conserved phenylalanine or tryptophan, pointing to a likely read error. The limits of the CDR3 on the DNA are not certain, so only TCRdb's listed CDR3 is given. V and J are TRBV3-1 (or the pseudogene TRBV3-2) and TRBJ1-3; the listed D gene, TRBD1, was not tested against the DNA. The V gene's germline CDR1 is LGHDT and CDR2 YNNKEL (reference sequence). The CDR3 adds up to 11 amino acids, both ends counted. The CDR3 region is CASRLNRVGAR.

The CDR3: CASRLASGEETQYF. Written as DNA, the CDR3 is TGTGCCAGCCGCCTAGCTAGCGGGGAGGAGACCCAGTACTTC. This chain joins TRBV28 and TRBJ2-5, with 9 nucleotides matching TRBD2. The junction had 9 bases not matched to a gene; V was cut back by 8 bases and J by 5 bases. This CDR3 region has 14 residues. CDR1 is MDHEN and CDR2 is SYDVKM in the germline V gene.

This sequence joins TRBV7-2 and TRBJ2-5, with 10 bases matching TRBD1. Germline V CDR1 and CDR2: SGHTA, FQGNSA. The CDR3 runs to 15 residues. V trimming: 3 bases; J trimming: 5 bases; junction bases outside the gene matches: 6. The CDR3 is CASSLGQGFGETQYF. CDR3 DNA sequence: TGTGCCAGCAGCTTGGGACAGGGGTTTGGGGAGACCCAGTACTTC.

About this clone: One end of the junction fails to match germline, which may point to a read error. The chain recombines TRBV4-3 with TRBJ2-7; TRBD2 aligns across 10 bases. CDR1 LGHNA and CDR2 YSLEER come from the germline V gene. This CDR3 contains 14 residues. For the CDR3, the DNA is TGCGCCAGCAGCCAAGATCCCAGCGATAGCGGGAGGCACTTC. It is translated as CASSQDPSDSGRHF.

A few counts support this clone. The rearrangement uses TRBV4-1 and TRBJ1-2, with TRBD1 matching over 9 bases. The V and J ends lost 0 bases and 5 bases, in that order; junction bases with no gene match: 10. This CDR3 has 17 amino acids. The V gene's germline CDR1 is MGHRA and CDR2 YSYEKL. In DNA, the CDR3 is TGCGCCAGCAGCCAAGAGTCGGCGGGGACAGGGTTATATGGCTACACCTTC. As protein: CASSQESAGTGLYGYTF.

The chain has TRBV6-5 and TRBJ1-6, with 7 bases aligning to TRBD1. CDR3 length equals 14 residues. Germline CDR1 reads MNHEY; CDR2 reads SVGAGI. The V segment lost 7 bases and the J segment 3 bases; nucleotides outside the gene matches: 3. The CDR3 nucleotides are TGTGCCAGCACCCGGGACAGCTATAATTCACCCCTCCACTTT. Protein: CASTRDSYNSPLHF.

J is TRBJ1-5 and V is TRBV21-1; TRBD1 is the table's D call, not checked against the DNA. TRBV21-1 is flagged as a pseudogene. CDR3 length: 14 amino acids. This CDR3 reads CASSARQRNQPQHF. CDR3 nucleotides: TGTGCCAGCAGCGCAAGACAGAGAAATCAGCCCCAGCATTTT.

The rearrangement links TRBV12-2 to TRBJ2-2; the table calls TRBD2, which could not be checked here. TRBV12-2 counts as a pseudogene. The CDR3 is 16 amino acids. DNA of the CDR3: TGTGCAAGTCGCTTAGGGCTAGCGGTGTCGGGTGGGGAGCTGTTTTTT. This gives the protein CASRLGLAVSGGELFF.

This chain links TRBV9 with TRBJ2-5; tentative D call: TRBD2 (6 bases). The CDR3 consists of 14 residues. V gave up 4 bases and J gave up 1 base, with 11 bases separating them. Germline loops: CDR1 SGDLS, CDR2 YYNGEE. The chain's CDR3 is CASSRRLVQETQYF. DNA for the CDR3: TGTGCCAGCAGCCGACGACTAGTCCAAGAGACCCAGTACTTC.

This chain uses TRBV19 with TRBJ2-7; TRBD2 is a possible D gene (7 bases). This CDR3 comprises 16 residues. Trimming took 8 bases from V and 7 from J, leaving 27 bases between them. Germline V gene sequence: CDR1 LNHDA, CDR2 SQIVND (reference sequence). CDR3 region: CASARGGLAGPGEQYF. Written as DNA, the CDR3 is TGTGCCAGTGCGAGGGGGGGGCTGGCGGGGCCGGGTGAGCAGTACTTC.

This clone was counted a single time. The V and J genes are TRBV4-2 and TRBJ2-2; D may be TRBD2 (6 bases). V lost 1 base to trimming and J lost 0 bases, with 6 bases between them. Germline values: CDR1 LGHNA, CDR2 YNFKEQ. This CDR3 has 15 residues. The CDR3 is CASSQGLANTGELFF. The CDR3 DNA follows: TGTGCCAGCAGCCAAGGACTAGCGAACACCGGGGAGCTGTTTTTT.

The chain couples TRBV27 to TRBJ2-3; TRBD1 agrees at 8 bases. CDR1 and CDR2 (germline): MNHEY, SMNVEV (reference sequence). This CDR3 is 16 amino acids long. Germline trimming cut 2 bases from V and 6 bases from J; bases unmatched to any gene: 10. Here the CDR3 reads CASSLVLSGGADTQYF. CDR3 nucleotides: TGTGCCAGCAGTTTAGTCCTATCAGGGGGCGCGGATACGCAGTATTTT.

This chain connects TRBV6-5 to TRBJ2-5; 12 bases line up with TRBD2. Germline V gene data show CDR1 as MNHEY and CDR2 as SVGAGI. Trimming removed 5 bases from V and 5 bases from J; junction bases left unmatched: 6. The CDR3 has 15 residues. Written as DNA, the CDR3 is TGTGCCAGCAGTCGCAGACTAGCGGGAGAGGAGACCCAGTACTTC. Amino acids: CASSRRLAGEETQYF.

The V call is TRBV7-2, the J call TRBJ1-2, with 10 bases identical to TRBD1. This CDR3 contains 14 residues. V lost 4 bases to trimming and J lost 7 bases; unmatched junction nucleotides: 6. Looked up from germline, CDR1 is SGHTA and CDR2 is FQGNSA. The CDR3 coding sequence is TGTGCCAGCAGCTCGGCAGGACAGGGGGGTGGCTACACCTTC. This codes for CASSSAGQGGGYTF. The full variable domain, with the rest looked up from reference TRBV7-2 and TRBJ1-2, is GAGVSQSPSNKVTEKGKDVELRCDPISGHTALYWYRQSLGQGLEFLIYFQGNSAPDKSGLPSDRFSAERTGGSVSTLTIQRTQQEDSAVYLCASSSAGQGGGYTFGSGTRLTVV.

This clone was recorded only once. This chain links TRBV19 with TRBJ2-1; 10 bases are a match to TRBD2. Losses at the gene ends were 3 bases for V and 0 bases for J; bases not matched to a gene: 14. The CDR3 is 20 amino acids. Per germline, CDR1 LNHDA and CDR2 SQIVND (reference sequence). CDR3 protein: CASSIRLAGQIPDSYNEQFF. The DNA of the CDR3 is TGTGCCAGTAGTATCCGACTAGCGGGTCAAATACCGGACTCCTACAATGAGCAGTTCTTC.

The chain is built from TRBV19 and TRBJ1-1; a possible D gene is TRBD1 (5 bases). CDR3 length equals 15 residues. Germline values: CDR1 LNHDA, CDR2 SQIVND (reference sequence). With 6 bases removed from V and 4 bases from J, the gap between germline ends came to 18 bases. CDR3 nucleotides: TGTGCCAGTAGCCCTCAGGGCAGGCGATTCACTGAAGCTTTCTTT. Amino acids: CASSPQGRRFTEAFF.

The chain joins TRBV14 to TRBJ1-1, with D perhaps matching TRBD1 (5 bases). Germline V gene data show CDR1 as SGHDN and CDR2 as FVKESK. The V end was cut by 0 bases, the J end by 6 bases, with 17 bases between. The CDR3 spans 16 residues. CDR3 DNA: TGTGCCAGCAGCCAAGATCTCTTAGGTTCAGGGTCTGAAGCTTTCTTT. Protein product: CASSQDLLGSGSEAFF.

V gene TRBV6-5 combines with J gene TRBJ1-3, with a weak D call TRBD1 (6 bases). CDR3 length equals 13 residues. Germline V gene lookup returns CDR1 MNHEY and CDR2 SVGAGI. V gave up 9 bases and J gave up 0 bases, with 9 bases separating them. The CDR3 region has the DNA TGTGCCAGTTGGACAGCCTCTGGAAACACCATATATTTT. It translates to CASWTASGNTIYF.

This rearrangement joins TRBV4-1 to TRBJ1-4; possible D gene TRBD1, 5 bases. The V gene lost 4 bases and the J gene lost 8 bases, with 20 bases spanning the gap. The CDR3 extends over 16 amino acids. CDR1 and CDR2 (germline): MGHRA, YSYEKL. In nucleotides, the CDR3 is TGCGCCAGCAGCCCCCCTGGAGGGGTTCGGGGCGAAAAACTGTTTTTT. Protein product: CASSPPGGVRGEKLFF.

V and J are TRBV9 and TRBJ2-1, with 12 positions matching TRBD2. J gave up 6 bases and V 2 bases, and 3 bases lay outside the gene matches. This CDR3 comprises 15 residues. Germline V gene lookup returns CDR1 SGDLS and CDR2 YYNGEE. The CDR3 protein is CASSVTSGGFNEQFF. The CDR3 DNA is TGTGCCAGCAGCGTCACTAGCGGGGGGTTCAATGAGCAGTTCTTC.